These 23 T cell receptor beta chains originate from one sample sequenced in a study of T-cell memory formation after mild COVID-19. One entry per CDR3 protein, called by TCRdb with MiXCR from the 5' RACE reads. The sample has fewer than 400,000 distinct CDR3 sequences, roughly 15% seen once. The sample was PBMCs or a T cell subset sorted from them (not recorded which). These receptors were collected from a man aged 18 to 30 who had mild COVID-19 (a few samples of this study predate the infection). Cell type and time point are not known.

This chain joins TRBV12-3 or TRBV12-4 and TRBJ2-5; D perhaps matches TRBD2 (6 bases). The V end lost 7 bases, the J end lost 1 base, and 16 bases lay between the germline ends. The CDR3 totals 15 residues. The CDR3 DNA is TGTGCCAGCACTCCCAGCCGGGGAGGCCAAGAGACCCAGTACTTC. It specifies CASTPSRGGQETQYF.

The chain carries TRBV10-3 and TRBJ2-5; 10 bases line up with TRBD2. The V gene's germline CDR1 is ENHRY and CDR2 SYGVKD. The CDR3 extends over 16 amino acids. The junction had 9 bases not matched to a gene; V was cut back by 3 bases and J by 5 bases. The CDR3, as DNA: TGTGCCATCAGTGATCCAGCGGGGGGGCGTCCGGAGACCCAGTACTTC. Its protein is CAISDPAGGRPETQYF.

CDR3 nucleotide sequence: TGTGCCTCCCACCCCGGGTTTAGCGGGGAGGGAGATACGCAGTATTTT. Translated: CASHPGFSGEGDTQYF. This rearrangement joins TRBV10-3 to TRBJ2-3, with 8 bases fitting TRBD2. Losses at the gene ends were 11 bases for V and 5 bases for J; bases not matched to a gene: 18. CDR3 length: 16 amino acids. Germline CDR1 ENHRY, CDR2 SYGVKD.

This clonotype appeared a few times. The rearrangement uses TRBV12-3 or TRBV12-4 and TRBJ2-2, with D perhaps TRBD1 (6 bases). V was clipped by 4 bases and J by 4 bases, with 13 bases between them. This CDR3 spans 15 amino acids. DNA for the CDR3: TGTGCCAGCAGTTCCTCCGGGACACTCACCGGGGAGCTGTTTTTT. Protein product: CASSSSGTLTGELFF.

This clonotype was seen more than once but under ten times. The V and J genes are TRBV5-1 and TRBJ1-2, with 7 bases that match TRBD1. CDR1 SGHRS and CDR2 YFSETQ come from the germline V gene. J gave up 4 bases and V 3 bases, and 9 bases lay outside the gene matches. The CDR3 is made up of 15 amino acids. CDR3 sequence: CASSSDPDRAYGYTF. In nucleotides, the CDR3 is TGCGCCAGCAGCTCGGACCCCGACAGGGCCTATGGCTACACCTTC.

The CDR3 nucleotides read TGTGCCAGCAATCGGGCGGGGAACACCGGGGAGCTGTTTTTT. This codes for CASNRAGNTGELFF. The rearrangement uses TRBV28 and TRBJ2-2, with D possibly being TRBD2 (5 bases). Per germline, CDR1 MDHEN and CDR2 SYDVKM. The CDR3 is made up of 14 amino acids. V lost 7 bases to trimming and J lost 1 base, with 10 bases between them.

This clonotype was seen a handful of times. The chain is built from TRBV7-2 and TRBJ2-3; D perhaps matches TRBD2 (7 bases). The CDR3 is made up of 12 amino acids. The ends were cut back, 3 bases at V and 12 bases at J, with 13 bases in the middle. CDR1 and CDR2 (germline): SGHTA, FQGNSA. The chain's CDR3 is CASSFRGGPQYF. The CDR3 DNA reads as TGTGCCAGCAGCTTCCGCGGGGGCCCTCAGTATTTT.

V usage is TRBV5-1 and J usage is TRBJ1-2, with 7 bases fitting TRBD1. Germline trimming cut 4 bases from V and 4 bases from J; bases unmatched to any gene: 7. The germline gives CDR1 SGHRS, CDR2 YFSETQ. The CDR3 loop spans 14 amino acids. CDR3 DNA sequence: TGCGCCAGCAGCAAGGCCAGGGGGGGCTATGGCTACACCTTC. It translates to CASSKARGGYGYTF. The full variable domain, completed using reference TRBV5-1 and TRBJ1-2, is KAGVTQTPRYLIKTRGQQVTLSCSPISGHRSVSWYQQTPGQGLQFLFEYFSETQRNKGNFPGRFSGRQFSNSRSEMNVSTLELGDSALYLCASSKARGGYGYTFGSGTRLTVV.

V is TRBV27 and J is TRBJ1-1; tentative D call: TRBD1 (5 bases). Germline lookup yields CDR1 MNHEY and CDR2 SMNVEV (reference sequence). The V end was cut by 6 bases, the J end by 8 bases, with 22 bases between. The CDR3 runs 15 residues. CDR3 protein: CASSSIGGYGFEAFF. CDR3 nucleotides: TGTGCCAGCAGCTCAATTGGGGGGTACGGGTTCGAAGCTTTCTTT.

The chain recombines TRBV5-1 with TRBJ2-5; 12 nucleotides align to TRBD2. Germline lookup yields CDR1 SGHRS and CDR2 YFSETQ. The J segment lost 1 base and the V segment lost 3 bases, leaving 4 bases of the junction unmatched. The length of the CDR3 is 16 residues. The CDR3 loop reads CASSSRTSGAQETQYF. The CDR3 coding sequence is TGCGCCAGCAGCTCTAGGACTAGCGGGGCCCAAGAGACCCAGTACTTC. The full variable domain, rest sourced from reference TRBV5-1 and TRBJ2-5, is KAGVTQTPRYLIKTRGQQVTLSCSPISGHRSVSWYQQTPGQGLQFLFEYFSETQRNKGNFPGRFSGRQFSNSRSEMNVSTLELGDSALYLCASSSRTSGAQETQYFGPGTRLLVL.

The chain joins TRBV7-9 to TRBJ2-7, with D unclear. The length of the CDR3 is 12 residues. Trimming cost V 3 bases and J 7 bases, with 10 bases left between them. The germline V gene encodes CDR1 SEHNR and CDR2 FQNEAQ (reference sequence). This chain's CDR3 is CASSFSAGEQYV. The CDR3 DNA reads TGTGCCAGCAGCTTCTCCGCTGGGGAGCAGTACGTC.

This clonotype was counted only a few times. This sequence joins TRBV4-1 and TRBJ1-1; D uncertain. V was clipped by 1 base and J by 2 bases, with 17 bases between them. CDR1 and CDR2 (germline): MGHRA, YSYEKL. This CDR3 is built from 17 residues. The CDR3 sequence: CASSQAMIWAFNTEAFF. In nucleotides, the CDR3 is TGCGCCAGCAGCCAAGCGATGATATGGGCGTTCAACACTGAAGCTTTCTTT.

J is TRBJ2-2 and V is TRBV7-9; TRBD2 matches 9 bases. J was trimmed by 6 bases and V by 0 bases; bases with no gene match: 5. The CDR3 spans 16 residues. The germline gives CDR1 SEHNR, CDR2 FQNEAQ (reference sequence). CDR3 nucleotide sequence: TGTGCCAGCAGCTTAGCGATAGCGGGGGTCGCCGGGGAGCTGTTTTTT. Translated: CASSLAIAGVAGELFF.

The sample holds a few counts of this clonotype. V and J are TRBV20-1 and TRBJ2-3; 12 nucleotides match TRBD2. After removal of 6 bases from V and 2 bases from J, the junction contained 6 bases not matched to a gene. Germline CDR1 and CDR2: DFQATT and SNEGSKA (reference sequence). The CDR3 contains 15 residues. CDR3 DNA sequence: TGCAGTGCGGACGGGACTAGCGGGTTCACAGATACGCAGTATTTT. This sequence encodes CSADGTSGFTDTQYF.

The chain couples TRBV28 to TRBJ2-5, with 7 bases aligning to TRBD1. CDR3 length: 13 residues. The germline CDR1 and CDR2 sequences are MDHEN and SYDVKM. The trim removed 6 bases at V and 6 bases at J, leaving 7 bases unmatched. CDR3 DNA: TGTGCCAGCAGCCAACAGGGGTGGAAGACCCAGTACTTC. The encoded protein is CASSQQGWKTQYF.

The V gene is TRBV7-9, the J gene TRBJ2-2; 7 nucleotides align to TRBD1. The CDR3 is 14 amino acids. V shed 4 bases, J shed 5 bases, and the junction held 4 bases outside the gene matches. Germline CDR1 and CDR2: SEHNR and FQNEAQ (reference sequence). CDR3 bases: TGTGCCAGCAGCTCGGGACAGCAAACCGGGGAGCTGTTTTTT. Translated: CASSSGQQTGELFF.

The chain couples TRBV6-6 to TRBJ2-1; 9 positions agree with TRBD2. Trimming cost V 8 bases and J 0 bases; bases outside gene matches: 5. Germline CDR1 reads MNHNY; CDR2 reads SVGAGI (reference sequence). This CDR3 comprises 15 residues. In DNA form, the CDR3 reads TGTGCCAGCGGTAGCGGGGGTGTCTCCTACAATGAGCAGTTCTTC. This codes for CASGSGGVSYNEQFF.

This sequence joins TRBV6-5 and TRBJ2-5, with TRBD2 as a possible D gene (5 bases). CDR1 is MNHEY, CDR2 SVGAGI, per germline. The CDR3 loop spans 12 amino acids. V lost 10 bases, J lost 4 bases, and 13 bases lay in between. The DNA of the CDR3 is TGTGCCACCTCACGCGCGGGAGAGACCCAGTACTTC. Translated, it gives CATSRAGETQYF.

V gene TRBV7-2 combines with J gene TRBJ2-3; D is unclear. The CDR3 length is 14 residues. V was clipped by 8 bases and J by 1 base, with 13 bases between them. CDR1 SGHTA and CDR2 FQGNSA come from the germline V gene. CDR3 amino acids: CASGAATGTDTQYF. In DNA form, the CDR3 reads TGTGCCAGCGGCGCCGCCACGGGCACAGATACGCAGTATTTT.

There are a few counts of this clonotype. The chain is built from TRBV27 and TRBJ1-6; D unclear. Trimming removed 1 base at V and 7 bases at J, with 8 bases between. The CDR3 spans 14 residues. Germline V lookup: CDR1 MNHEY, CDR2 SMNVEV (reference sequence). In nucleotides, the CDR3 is TGTGCCAGCAGTTTATGGCAGCTAAATTCACCCCTCCACTTT. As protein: CASSLWQLNSPLHF.

Here the CDR3 DNA reads TGTGCCAGCAGCACAGGACTAGCGGGGGCCCCAGATACGCAGTATTTT. This codes for CASSTGLAGAPDTQYF. The chain is built from TRBV7-2 and TRBJ2-3, with TRBD2 matching 13 bases. V dropped 5 bases and J dropped 4; count of bases not matched to a gene: 6. The CDR3 length is 16 residues. The germline CDR1 and CDR2 sequences are SGHTA and FQGNSA.

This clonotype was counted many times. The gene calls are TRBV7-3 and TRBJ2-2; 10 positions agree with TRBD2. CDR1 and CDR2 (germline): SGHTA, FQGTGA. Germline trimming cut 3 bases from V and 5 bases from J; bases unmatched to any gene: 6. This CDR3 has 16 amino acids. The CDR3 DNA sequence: TGTGCCAGCAGCTTTTTAGCGGGGGGCTGGACCGGGGAGCTGTTTTTT. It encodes CASSFLAGGWTGELFF.

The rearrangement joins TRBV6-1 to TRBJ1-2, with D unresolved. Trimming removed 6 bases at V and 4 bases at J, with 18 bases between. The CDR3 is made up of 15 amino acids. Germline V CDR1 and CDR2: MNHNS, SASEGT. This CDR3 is CASRVKPAGSYGYTF. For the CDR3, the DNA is TGTGCCAGCAGAGTGAAGCCGGCAGGCTCCTATGGCTACACCTTC.